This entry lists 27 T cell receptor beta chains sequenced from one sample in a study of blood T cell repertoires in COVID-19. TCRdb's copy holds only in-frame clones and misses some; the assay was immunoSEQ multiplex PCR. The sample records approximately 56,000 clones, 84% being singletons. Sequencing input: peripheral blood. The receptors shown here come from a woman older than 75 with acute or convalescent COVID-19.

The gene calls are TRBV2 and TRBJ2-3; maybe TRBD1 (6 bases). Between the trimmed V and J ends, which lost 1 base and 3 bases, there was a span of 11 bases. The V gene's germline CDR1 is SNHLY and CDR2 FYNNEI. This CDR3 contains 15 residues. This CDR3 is CASSEGTAGTDTQYF. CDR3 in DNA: TGTGCCAGCAGTGAAGGGACAGCCGGAACAGATACGCAGTATTTT. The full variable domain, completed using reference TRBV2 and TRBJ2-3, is EPEVTQTPSHQVTQMGQEVILRCVPISNHLYFYWYRQILGQKVEFLVSFYNNEISEKSEIFDDQFSVERPDGSNFTLKIRSTKLEDSAMYFCASSEGTAGTDTQYFGPGTRLTVL.

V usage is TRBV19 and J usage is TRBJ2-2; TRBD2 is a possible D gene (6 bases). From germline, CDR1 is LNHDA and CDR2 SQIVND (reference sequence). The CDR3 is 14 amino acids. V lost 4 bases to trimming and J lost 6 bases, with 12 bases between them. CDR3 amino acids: CASSKQPGAGELFF. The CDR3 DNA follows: TGTGCCAGTAGTAAACAACCGGGGGCCGGGGAGCTGTTTTTT.

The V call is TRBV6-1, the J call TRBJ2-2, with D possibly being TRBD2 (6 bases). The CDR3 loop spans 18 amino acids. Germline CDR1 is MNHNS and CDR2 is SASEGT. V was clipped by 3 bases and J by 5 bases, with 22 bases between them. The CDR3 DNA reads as TGTGCCAGCAGTGAGGTTCTCCTCGGGGGTACCCTAACCGGGGAGCTGTTTTTT. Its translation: CASSEVLLGGTLTGELFF.

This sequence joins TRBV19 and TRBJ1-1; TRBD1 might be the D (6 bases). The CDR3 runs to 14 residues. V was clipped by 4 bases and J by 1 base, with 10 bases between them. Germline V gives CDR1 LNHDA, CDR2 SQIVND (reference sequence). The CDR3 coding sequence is TGTGCCAGTAGTACCCGAGGGGGGAACACTGAAGCTTTCTTT. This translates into CASSTRGGNTEAFF.

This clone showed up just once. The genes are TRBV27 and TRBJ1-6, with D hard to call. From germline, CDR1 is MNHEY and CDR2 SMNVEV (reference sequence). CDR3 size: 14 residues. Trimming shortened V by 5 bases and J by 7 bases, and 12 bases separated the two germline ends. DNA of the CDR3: TGTGCCAGCAGTGCGGCAAGTGAGAATTCACCCCTCCACTTT. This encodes CASSAASENSPLHF.

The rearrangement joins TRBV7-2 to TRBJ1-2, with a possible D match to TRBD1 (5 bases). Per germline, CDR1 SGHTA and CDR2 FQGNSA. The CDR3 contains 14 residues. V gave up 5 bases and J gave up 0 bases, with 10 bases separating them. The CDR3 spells CASSPGLSNYGYTF. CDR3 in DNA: TGTGCCAGCAGCCCGGGACTTTCTAACTATGGCTACACCTTC.

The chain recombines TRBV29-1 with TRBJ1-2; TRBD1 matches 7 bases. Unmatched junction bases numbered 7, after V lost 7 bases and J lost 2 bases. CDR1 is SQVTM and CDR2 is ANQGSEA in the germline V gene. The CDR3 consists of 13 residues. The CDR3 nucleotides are TGCAGCGCCCTGGGACAGACGAACTATGGCTACACCTTC. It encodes CSALGQTNYGYTF.

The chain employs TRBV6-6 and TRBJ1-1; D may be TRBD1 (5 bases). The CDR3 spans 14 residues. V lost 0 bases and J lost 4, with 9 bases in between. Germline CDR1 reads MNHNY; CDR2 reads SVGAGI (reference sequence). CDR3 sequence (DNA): TGTGCCAGCAGTTACTCCGAAGGGGTCACTGAAGCTTTCTTT. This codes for CASSYSEGVTEAFF.

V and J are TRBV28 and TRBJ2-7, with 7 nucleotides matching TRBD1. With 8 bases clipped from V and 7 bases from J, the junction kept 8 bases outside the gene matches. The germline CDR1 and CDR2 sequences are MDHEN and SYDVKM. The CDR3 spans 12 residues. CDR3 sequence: CASGGTAGEQYF. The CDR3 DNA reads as TGTGCCAGCGGTGGGACAGCTGGGGAGCAGTACTTC. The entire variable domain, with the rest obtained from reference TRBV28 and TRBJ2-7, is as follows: DVKVTQSSRYLVKRTGEKVFLECVQDMDHENMFWYRQDPGLGLRLIYFSYDVKMKEKGDIPEGYSVSREKKERFSLILESASTNQTSMYLCASGGTAGEQYFGPGTRLTVT.

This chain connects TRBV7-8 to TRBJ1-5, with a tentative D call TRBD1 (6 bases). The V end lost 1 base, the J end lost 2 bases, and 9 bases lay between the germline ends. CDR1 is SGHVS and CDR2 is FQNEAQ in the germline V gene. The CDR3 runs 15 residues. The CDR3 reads CASSLEGVGNQPQHF. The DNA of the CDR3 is TGTGCCAGCAGCTTAGAGGGGGTGGGCAATCAGCCCCAGCATTTT.

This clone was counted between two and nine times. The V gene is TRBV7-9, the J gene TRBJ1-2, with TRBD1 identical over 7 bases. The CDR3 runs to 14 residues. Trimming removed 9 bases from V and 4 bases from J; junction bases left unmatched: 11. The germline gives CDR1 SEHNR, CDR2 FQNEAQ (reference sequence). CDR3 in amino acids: CASSVDRWLYGYTF. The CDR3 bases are TGTGCCAGTTCCGTGGACAGGTGGCTCTATGGCTACACCTTC.

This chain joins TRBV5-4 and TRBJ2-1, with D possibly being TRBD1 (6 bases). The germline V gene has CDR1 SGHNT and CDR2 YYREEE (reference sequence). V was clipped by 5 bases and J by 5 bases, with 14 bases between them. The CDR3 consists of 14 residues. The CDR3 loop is CASSLPGQNNEQFF. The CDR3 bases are TGTGCCAGCAGTTTACCCGGACAGAACAATGAGCAGTTCTTC. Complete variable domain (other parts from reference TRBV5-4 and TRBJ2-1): ETGVTQSPTHLIKTRGQQVTLRCSSQSGHNTVSWYQQALGQGPQFIFQYYREEENGRGNFPPRFSGLQFPNYSSELNVNALELDDSALYLCASSLPGQNNEQFFGPGTRLTVL.

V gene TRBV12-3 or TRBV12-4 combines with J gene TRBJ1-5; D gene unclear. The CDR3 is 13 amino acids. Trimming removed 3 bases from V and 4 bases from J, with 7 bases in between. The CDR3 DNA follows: TGTGCCAGCAGTTTTTCGGGGAATCAGCCCCAGCATTTT. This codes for CASSFSGNQPQHF.

The CDR3 nucleotides are TGTGCCAGCAGCGACGACATTGCCGAAGCTTTCTTT. Encoded protein: CASSDDIAEAFF. This chain joins TRBV2 and TRBJ1-1, with D unclear. Germline V gives CDR1 SNHLY, CDR2 FYNNEI. The CDR3 has 12 amino acids. Trimming removed 6 bases at V and 8 bases at J, with 13 bases between.

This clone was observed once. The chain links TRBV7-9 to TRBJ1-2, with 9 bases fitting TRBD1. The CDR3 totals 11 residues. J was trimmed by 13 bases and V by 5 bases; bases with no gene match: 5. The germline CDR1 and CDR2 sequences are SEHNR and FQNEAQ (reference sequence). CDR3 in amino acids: CASSTTGGLTF. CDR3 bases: TGTGCCAGCAGCACGACAGGGGGACTCACCTTC.

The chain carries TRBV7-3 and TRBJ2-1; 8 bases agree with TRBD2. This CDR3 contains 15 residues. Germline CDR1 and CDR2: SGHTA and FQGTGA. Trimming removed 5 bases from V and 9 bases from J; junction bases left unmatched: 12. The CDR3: CASSVTSGGYGEQFF. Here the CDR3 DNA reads TGTGCCAGCAGCGTTACTAGCGGAGGGTACGGTGAGCAGTTCTTC.

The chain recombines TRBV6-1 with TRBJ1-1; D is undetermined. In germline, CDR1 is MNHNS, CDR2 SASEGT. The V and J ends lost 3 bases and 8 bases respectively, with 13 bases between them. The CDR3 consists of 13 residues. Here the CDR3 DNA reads TGTGCCAGCAGTGACCGGGTACCCCCGGAAGCTTTCTTT. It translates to CASSDRVPPEAFF.

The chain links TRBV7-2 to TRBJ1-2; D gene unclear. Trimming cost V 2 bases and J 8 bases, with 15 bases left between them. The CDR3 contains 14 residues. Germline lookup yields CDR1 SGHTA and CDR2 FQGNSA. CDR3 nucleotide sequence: TGTGCCAGCAGCTTAAATCCGGGAGTGGGCGGCTACACCTTC. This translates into CASSLNPGVGGYTF.

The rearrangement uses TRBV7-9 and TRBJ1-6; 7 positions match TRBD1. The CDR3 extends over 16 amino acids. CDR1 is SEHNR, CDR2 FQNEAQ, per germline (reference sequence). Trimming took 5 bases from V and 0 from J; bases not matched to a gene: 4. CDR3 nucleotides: TGTGCCAGCAGCCCCCAGGGGGTCTCCTATAATTCACCCCTCCACTTT. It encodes CASSPQGVSYNSPLHF.

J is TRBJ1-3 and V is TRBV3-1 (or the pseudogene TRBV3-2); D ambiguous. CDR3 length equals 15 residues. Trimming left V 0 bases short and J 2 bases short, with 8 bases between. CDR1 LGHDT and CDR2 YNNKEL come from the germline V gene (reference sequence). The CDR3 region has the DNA TGTGCCAGCAGCCAAGATCGAGTTCCTGGAAACACCATATATTTT. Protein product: CASSQDRVPGNTIYF.

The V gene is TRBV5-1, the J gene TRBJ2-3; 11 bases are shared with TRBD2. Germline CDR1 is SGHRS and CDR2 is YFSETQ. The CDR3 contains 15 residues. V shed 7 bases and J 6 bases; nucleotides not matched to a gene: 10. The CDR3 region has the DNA TGCGCCAGCTCGTTATCTAGCGGGGGGCACGATACGCAGTATTTT. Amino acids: CASSLSSGGHDTQYF.

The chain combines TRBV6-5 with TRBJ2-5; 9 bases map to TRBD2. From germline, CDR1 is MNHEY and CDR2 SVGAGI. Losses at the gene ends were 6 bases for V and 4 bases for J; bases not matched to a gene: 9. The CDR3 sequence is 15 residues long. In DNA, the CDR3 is TGTGCCAGCAGCCAACGCGGGACTAGCTTAGAGACCCAGTACTTC. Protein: CASSQRGTSLETQYF.

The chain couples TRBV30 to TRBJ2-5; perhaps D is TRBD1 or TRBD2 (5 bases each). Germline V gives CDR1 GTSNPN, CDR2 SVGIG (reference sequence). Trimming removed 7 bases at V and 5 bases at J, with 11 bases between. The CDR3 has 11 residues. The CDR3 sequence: CALRAGETQYF. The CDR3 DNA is TGTGCCTTGAGGGCAGGGGAGACCCAGTACTTC.

The CDR3, as DNA: TGTGCCAGCTCACCGCTGGACAGAAACACTGAAGCTTTCTTT. Protein sequence: CASSPLDRNTEAFF. The chain employs TRBV18 and TRBJ1-1, with D maybe TRBD1 (6 bases). Germline loops: CDR1 KGHSH, CDR2 LQKENI. V was cut by 3 bases and J by 2 bases, with 10 bases left in between. The CDR3 contains 14 residues.

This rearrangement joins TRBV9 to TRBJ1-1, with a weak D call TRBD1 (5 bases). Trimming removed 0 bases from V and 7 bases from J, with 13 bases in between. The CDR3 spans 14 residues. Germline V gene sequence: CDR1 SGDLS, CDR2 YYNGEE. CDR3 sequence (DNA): TGTGCCAGCAGCGTAGTGGCGAGAGACAGTGAAGCTTTCTTT. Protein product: CASSVVARDSEAFF.

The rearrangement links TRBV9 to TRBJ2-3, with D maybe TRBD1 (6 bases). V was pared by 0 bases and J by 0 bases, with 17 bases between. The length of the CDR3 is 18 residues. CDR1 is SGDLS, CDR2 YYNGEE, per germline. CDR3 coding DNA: TGTGCCAGCAGCGTAGCGATGGAAGGGGGTCTTAGCACAGATACGCAGTATTTT. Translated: CASSVAMEGGLSTDTQYF.

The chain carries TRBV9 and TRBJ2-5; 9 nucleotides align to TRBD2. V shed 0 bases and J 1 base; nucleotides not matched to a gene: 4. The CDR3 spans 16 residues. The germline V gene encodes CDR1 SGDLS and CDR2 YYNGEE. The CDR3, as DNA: TGTGCCAGCAGCGTAGGTAGCGGGGGCCTCCAAGAGACCCAGTACTTC. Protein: CASSVGSGGLQETQYF.